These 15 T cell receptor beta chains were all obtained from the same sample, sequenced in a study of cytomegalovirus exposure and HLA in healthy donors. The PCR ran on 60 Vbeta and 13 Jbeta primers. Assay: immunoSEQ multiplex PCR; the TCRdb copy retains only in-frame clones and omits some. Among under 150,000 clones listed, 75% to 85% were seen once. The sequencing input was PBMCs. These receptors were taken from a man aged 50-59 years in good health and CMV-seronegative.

The DNA for the CDR3 is TGTGCCAGCAGTCTTTCGACTGTATCCTCCTACGAGCAGTACTTC. It yields the protein CASSLSTVSSYEQYF. The chain has TRBV27 and TRBJ2-7; D remains unclear. This CDR3 is built from 15 residues. V lost 5 bases to trimming and J lost 0 bases, with 14 bases between them. Germline CDR1 reads MNHEY; CDR2 reads SMNVEV (reference sequence).

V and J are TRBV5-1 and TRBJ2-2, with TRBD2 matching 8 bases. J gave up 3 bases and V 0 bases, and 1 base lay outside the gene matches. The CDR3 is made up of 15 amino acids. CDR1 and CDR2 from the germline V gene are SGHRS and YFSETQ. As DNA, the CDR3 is TGCGCCAGCAGCTTGGCTAGCGGGCACACCGGGGAGCTGTTTTTT. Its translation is CASSLASGHTGELFF.

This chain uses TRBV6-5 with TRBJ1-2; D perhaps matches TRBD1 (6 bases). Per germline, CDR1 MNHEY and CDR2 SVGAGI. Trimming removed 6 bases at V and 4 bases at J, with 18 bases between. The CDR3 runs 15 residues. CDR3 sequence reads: CASSPGTPGAYGYTF. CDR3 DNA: TGTGCCAGCAGCCCCGGAACCCCAGGGGCCTATGGCTACACCTTC.

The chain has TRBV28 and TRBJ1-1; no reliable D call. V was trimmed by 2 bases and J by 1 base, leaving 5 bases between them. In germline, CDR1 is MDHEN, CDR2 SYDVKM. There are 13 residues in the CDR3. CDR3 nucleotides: TGTGCCAGCAGTTTAGGAGGGAACACTGAAGCTTTCTTT. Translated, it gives CASSLGGNTEAFF.

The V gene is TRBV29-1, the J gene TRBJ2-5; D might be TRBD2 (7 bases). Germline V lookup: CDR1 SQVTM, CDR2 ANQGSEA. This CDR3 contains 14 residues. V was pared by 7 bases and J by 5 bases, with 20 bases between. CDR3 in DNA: TGCAGCGCTCGAGGGGGGGAAAGGCCGGAGACCCAGTACTTC. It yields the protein CSARGGERPETQYF.

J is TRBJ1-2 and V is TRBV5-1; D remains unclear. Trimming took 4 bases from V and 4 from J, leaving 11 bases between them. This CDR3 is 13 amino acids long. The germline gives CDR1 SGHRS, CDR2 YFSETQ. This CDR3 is CASSGVLAYGYTF. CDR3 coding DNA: TGCGCCAGCAGCGGCGTGCTAGCCTATGGCTACACCTTC.

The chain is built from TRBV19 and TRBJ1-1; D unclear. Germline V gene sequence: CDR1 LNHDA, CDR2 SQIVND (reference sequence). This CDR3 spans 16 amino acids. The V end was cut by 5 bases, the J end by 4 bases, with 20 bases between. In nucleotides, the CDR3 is TGTGCCAGTAGTGAGGGATCACAGCTTTTAGGCACTGAAGCTTTCTTT. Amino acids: CASSEGSQLLGTEAFF.

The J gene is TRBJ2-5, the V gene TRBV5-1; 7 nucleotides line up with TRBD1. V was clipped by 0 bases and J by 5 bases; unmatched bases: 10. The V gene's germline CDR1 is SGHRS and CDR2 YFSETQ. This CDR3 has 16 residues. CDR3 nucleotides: TGCGCCAGCAGCTTGGAGGCAGGGGGAAAGCGGGAGACCCAGTACTTC. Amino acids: CASSLEAGGKRETQYF.

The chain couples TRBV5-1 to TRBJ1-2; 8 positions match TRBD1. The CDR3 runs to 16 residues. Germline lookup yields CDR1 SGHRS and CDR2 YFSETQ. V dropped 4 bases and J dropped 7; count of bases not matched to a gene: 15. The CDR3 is CASSGGQGYHSGGYTF. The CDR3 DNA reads TGCGCCAGCAGCGGCGGACAGGGTTATCATTCAGGTGGCTACACCTTC.

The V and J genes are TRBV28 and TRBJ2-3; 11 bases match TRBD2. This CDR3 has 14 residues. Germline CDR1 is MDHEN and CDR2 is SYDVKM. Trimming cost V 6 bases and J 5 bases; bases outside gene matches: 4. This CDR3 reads CASRLAGAVDTQYF. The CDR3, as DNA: TGTGCCAGCAGACTAGCGGGGGCTGTAGATACGCAGTATTTT. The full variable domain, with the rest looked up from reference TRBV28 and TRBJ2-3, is DVKVTQSSRYLVKRTGEKVFLECVQDMDHENMFWYRQDPGLGLRLIYFSYDVKMKEKGDIPEGYSVSREKKERFSLILESASTNQTSMYLCASRLAGAVDTQYFGPGTRLTVL.

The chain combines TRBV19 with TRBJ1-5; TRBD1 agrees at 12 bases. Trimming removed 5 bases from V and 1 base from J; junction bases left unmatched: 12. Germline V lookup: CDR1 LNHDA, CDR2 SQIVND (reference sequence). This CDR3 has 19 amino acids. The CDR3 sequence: CASSGGYLGQGASNQPQHF. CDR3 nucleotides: TGTGCCAGTAGTGGGGGGTACCTGGGACAGGGGGCGAGCAATCAGCCCCAGCATTTT.

This chain's CDR3 is CASSTITGGISGNTIYF. The CDR3 DNA follows: TGTGCCAGCAGCACCATAACAGGGGGGATCTCTGGAAACACCATATATTTT. V usage is TRBV5-8 and J usage is TRBJ1-3; TRBD1 matches 8 bases. With 4 bases clipped from V and 0 bases from J, the junction kept 9 bases outside the gene matches. The CDR3 runs 17 residues. From germline, CDR1 is SGHTS and CDR2 YDEGEE.

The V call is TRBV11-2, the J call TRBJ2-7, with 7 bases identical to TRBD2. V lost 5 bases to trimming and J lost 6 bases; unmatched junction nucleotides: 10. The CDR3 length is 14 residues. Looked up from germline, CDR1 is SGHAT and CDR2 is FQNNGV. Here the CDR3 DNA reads TGTGCCAGCAGCCTATTGGGGACTACGGGCGAGCAGTACTTC. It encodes CASSLLGTTGEQYF.

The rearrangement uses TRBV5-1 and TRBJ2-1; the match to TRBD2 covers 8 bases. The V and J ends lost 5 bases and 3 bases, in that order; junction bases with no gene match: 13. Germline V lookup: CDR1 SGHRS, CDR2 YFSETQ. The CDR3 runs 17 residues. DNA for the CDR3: TGCGCCAGCAGACAGACTCTCCCGGGACTAGACTACAATGAGCAGTTCTTC. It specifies CASRQTLPGLDYNEQFF.

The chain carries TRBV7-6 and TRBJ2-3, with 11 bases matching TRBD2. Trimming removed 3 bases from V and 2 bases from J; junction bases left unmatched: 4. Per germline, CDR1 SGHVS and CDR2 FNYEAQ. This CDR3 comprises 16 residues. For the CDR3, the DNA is TGTGCCAGCAGCTTGACTAGCGGGGCTTACACAGATACGCAGTATTTT. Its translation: CASSLTSGAYTDTQYF.